The text below deals with one TCR beta chain. Its recognized antigen is unknown. Qualities for individual bases were not recorded, and no much larger clone is one base off. This entry comes from a study of T cell responses to AZD1222 COVID-19 vaccine (dated by TCRdb to 2020 to 2023). For the study in its entirety: Because spike-specific TCR depth and breadth did not differ between the two schedules, AZD1222 recipients who got a second dose at roughly 4 weeks were pooled with those who got a second dose at roughly 12 weeks. TCR sequencing covered some 240 trial participants: about 210 given two doses of AZD1222 and 26 given two doses of MenACWY control vaccine. Trial participants were enrolled by age into 18-55, 56-69 and 70-plus year subgroups, with approximately 160, 26 and 62 TCR-sequenced participants respectively. Broader findings and caveats from the paper: The whole spike protein was spanned by vaccine-associated CD4 TCRs, and dominant responses were seen in regions 160-218 and 743-854. Because no day 14 peak-response samples were available, repertoires were characterized only after the peak T cell response. After two AZD1222 doses, both the breadth and the depth of spike-specific TCRs were significantly higher than at day 0 and than in MenACWY recipients. Only six AZD1222 recipients were SARS-CoV-2 seropositive at baseline, limiting conclusions about previously exposed vaccinees. Most participants were white British and females outnumbered males, and the authors suggested that clonal diversity may have been underestimated. In the small 56-69-year group, the increase in depth fell short of significance, most likely because of low power. Nearly half of unique spike-specific TCRs reportedly recognized epitopes outside regions mutated in the B.1.351 and B.1.1.7 variants.

The CDR3 regions of human TCRbeta chains were analyzed by immunosequencing. The paper's processing steps were these. Repertoire TCRs were checked for matches against a reference library of SARS-CoV-2-specific TCRs that had been generated using the MIRA antigen-specificity platform. Breadth meant the fraction of unique TCRs that were SARS-CoV-2-associated, whereas depth meant the fraction of total T cells that were SARS-CoV-2-associated. Each spike-specific TCR was assigned to its reactive spike region and to a CD4 or CD8 class using the MIRA data. Log10-transformed breadth and depth values were compared by one-way ANOVA with Sidak's multiple comparisons tests. The table was pulled from immuneACCESS by TCRdb, which kept in-frame rearrangements only. Such tables lose some clones; where checked, under half of the loss comes from unresolved V genes, and the rest has no known cause. V, J and clone size are taken as reported in that table, and D and trimming were inferred from the DNA itself. Recorded for this sample are around 140,000 clones; roughly 90% of them occurred a single time. Of the sample, 6.3% is held by the ten largest clones.

The CDR3 covers 11 residues, taking in both the cysteine and the phenylalanine. Only the CDR3 DNA stays, 33 bases, in frame from base 1. As encoded in the germline V gene (reference sequence), CDR1 is GTSNPN while CDR2 is SVGIG. The germline ends are 3 bases apart after V is trimmed by 3 bases and J by 3 bases. The time point label, as the study defines it: baseline before first vaccination. The vaccinee samples were drawn from two UK trials, COV001 and COV002, one of which was a single-blind randomized controlled phase 2/3 trial testing AZD1222 (ChAdOx1 nCoV-19) in healthy adults. For TCRbeta chain sequencing, PBMC samples were collected from trial participants at day 0 and at day 28 after the second dose.

This receptor was obtained from an adult in good health. The material was peripheral blood, obtained on day 0 of AZD1222 vaccination. This chain joins TRBV30 to TRBJ1-3, with no reliable assignment of the D segment. The sequenced DNA is TGTGCCTGGAGGAGTGGAAACACCATATATTTT. It encodes CAWRSGNTIYF.